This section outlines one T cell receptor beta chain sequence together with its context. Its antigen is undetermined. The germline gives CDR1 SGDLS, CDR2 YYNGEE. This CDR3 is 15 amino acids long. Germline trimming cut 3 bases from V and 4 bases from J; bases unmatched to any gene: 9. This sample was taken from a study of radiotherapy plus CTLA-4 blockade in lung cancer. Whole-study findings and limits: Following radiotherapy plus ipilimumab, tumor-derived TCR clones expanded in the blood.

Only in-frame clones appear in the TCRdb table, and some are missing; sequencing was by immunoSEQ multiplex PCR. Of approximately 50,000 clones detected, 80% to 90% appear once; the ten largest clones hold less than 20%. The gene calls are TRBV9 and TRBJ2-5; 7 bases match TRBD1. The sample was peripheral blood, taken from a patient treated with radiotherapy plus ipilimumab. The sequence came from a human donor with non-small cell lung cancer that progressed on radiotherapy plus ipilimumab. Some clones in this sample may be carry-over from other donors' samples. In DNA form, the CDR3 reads TGTGCCAGCAGCGCGCGGACAGGTGGGGGAGAGACCCAGTACTTC. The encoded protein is CASSARTGGGETQYF.